This TCR beta chain is from a study of OX40 agonist ivuxolimab in advanced cancers. Peripheral blood came from all dose cohorts at three timepoints. Study-wide results and caveats: The study observed clonal expansion of CD4+ and CD8+ blood T cells by week 6 at 0.1 to 3.0 mg/kg.

This clone was detected only once. Antigen unknown. The method was immunoSEQ multiplex PCR; TCRdb's version includes in-frame clones alone and lacks a portion of them. The top ten clones hold 0.55% to 0.7% of a sample with around 120,000 clones, roughly nine tenths of them seen once. The TCR was taken from an adult with an advanced solid tumor such as melanoma, head and neck, liver or kidney cancer. The input for sequencing was CD4+ or CD8+ T cells sorted from blood, taken in a trial of the OX40 agonist ivuxolimab.

This chain's CDR3 is CASSLGEAETDTQYF. The DNA for the CDR3 is TGCGCCAGCAGCTTGGGGGAGGCAGAAACAGATACGCAGTATTTT. The rearrangement links TRBV5-1 to TRBJ2-3, with a possible D match to TRBD2 (6 bases). Germline V gene lookup returns CDR1 SGHRS and CDR2 YFSETQ. The CDR3 length is 15 residues. Trimming cost V 0 bases and J 3 bases, with 11 bases left between them.